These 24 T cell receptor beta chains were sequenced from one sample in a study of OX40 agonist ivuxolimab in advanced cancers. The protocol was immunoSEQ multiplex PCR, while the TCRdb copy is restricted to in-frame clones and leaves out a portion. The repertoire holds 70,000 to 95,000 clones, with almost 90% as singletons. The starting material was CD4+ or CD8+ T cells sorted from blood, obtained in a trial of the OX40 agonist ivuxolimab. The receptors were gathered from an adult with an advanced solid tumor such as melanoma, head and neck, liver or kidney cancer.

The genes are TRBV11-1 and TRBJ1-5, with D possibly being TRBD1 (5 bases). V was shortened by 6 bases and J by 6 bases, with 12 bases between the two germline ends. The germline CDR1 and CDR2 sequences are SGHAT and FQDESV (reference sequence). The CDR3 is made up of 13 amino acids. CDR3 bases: TGTGCCAGCAGTCGGGGGGAGAGTCAGCCCCAGCATTTT. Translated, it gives CASSRGESQPQHF.

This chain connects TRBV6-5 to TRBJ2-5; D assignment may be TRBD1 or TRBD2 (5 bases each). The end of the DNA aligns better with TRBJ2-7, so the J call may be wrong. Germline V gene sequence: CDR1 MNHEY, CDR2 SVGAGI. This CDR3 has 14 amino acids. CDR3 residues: CASSYRDQNYEQYF. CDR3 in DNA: TGTGCCAGCAGTTACAGGGACCAAAACTACGAGCAGTACTTC.

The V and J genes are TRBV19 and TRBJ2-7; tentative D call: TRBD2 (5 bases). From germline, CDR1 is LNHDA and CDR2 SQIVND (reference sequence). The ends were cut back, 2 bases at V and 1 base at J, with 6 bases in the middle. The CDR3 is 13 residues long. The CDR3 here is CASSISGSYEQYF. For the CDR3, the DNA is TGTGCCAGTAGTATATCGGGGTCCTACGAGCAGTACTTC.

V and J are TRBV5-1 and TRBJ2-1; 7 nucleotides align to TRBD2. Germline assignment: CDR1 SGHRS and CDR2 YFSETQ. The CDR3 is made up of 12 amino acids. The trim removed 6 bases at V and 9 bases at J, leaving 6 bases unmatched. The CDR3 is CASTTSLSEQFF. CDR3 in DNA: TGCGCCAGCACGACTAGCCTGAGTGAGCAGTTCTTC.

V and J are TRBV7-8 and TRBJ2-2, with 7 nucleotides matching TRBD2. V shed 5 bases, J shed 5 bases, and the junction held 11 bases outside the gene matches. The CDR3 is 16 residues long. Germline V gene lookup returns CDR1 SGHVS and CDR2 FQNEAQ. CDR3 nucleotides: TGTGCCAGCAGCAGAAGTGGCGGGAGTGGTACCGGGGAGCTGTTTTTT. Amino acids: CASSRSGGSGTGELFF.

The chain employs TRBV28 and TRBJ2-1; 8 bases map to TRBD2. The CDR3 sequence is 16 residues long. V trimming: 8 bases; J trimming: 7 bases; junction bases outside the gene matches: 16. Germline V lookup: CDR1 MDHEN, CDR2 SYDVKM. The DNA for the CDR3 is TGTGCCAGCTTGGTTAGCGGGATATCAAGCAATAATGAGCAGTTCTTC. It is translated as CASLVSGISSNNEQFF.

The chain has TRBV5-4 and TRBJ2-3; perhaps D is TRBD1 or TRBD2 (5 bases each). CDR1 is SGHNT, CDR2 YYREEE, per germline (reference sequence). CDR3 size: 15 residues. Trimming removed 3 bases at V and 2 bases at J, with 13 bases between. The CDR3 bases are TGTGCCAGCAGCTCCCGGGACCAATACACAGATACGCAGTATTTT. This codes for CASSSRDQYTDTQYF.

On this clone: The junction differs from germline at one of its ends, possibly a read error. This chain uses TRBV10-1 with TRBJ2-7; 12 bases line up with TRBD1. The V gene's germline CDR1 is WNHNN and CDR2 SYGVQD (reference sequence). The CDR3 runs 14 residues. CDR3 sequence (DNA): TGCGCCAGCAGAGGGACAGGGGGCTCCCACGAGCAGTACTTC. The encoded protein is CASRGTGGSHEQYF.

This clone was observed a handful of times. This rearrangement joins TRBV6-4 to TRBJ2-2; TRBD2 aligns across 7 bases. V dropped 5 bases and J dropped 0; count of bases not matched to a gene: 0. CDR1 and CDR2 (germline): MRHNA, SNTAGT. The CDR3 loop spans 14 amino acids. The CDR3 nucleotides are TGTGCCAGCAGTACTAGCGCGAACACCGGGGAGCTGTTTTTT. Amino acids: CASSTSANTGELFF.

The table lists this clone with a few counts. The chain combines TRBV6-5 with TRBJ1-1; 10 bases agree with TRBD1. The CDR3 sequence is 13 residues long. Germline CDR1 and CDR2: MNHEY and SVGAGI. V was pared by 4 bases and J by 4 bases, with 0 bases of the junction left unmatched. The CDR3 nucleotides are TGTGCCAGCAGTTGGACAGGGGGCACTGAAGCTTTCTTT. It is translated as CASSWTGGTEAFF.

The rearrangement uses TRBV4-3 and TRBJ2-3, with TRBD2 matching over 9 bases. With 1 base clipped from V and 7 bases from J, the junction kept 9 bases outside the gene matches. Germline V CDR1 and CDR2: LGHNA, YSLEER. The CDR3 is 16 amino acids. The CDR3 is CASSQAGAGGWNTQYF. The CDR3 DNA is TGCGCCAGCAGCCAAGCAGGAGCGGGAGGTTGGAATACGCAGTATTTT.

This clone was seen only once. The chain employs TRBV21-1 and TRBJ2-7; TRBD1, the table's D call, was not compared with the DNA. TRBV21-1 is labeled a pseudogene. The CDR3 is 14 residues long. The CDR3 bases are TGTGCCAGCAGCTCCCGGGACAGGGGTTCCGAGCAGTACTTC. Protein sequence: CASSSRDRGSEQYF.

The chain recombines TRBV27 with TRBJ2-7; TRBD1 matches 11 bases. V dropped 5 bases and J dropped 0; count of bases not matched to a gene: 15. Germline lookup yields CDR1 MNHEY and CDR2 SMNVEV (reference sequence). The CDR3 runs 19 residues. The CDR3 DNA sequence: TGTGCCAGCAGTCCTAGGACAGGGGGCTCCGGGACTGCCTCCTACGAGCAGTACTTC. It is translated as CASSPRTGGSGTASYEQYF.

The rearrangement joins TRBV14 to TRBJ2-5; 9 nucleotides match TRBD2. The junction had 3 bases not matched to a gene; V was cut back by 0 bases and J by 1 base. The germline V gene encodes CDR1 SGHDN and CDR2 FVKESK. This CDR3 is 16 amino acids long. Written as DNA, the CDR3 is TGTGCCAGCAGCCAAGATAGCGGGAGAGGCCAAGAGACCCAGTACTTC. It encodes CASSQDSGRGQETQYF.

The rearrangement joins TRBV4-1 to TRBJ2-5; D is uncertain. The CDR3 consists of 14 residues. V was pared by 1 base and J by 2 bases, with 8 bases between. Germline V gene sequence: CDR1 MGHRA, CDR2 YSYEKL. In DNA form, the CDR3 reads TGCGCCAGCAGCCAAGTTAGAGGTCAAGAGACCCAGTACTTC. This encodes CASSQVRGQETQYF.

For the CDR3, the DNA is TGTGCCAGCAGCCAGGAGACAGGGGCGAGAGAAAAACTGTTTTTT. Protein: CASSQETGAREKLFF. The rearrangement links TRBV7-6 to TRBJ1-4; 8 nucleotides align to TRBD1. Germline CDR1 and CDR2: SGHVS and FNYEAQ. The CDR3 consists of 15 residues. V shed 5 bases and J 8 bases; nucleotides not matched to a gene: 10.

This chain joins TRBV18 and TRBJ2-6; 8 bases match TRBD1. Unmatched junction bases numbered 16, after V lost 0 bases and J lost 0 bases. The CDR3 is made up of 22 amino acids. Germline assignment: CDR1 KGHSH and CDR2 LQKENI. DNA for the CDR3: TGTGCCAGCTCACCACCTGAATTTTGGACAGGGCCAAGCGGCTCTGGGGCCAACGTCCTGACTTTC. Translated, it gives CASSPPEFWTGPSGSGANVLTF.

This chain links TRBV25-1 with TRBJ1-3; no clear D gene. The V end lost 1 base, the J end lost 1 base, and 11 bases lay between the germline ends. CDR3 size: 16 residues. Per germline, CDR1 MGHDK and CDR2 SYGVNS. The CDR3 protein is CASSELGDPSGNTIYF. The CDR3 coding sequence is TGTGCCAGCAGTGAATTGGGAGACCCGTCTGGAAACACCATATATTTT.

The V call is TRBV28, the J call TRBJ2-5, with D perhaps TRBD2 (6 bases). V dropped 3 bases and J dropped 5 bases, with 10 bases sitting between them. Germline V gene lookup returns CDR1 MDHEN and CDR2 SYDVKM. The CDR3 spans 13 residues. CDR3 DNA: TGTGCCAGCAGTTTCGGGAGCTTGGAGACCCAGTACTTC. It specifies CASSFGSLETQYF.

CDR3 DNA: TGTGCCAGCAGCCAGGGGACAGCTGGAAACACCATATATTTT. This gives the protein CASSQGTAGNTIYF. The chain combines TRBV7-3 with TRBJ1-3; the match to TRBD1 covers 7 bases. This CDR3 is built from 14 residues. The V and J ends lost 5 bases and 2 bases, in that order; junction bases with no gene match: 3. Germline-derived CDR1 and CDR2 are SGHTA and FQGTGA.

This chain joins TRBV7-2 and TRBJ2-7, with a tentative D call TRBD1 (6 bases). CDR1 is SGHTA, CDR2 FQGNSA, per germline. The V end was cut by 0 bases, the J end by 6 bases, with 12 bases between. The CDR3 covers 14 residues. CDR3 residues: CASSLAEQGTEQYF. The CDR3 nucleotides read TGTGCCAGCAGCTTAGCCGAACAGGGAACCGAGCAGTACTTC.

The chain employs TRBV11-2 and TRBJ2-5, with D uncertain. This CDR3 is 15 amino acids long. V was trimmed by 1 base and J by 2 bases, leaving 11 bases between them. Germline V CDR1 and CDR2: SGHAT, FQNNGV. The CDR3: CASSLGGFPQETQYF. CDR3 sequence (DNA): TGTGCCAGCAGCTTAGGGGGTTTCCCTCAAGAGACCCAGTACTTC.

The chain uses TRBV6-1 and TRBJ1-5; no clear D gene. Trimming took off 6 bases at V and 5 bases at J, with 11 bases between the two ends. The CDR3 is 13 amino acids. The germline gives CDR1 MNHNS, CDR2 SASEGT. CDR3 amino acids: CASRDGPHQPQHF. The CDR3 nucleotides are TGTGCCAGCAGGGATGGACCCCATCAGCCCCAGCATTTT.

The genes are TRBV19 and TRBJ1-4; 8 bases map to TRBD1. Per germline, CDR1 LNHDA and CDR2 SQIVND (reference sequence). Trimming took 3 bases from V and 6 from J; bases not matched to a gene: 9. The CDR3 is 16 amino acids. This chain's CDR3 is CASSIKTGGGDEKLFF. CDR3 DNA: TGTGCCAGTAGTATCAAAACAGGGGGAGGAGATGAAAAACTGTTTTTT.